This is a list of T cell receptor beta chains from one sample in a study of cytotoxic CD8 clonotypes in ibrutinib-treated CLL. Profiled with immunoSEQ multiplex PCR; TCRdb holds only in-frame clones, not every one. The table includes hundreds of thousands of clones, approximately 67% detected once. The sample here was PBMCs, taken after 36 months of ibrutinib treatment. These receptors were obtained from a human donor with chronic lymphocytic leukemia. CDR3s include the opening cysteine and the closing phenylalanine or tryptophan. A D gene is named only where the DNA matches it firmly. The size of a clone is reported for some rows only, either as once, few or many, or as a class for expanded clones.

TRBD1	TRBV9	.	TRBJ1-5	CASSAGDSGQPQHF	TGTGCCAGCAGCGCCGGGGACAGCGGGCAGCCCCAGCATTTT
TRBD1	TRBV5-1	few	TRBJ2-7	CASSTGQVSYEQYF	TGCGCCAGCAGCACCGGACAGGTTTCCTACGAGCAGTACTTC
.	TRBV9	few	TRBJ2-1	CASSVGGSVGSRRQFF	TGTGCCAGCAGCGTAGGGGGTAGCGTTGGTTCCCGTCGGCAGTTCTTC
.	TRBV7-2	.	TRBJ2-3	CASSPRQSTDTQYF	TGTGCCAGCAGCCCCAGACAGAGCACAGATACGCAGTATTTT
.	TRBV10-3	.	TRBJ1-2	CAISEGNYGYTF	TGTGCCATCAGCGAGGGTAACTATGGCTACACCTTC
.	TRBV4-3	few	TRBJ2-2	CASSQEEAGELFF	TGCGCCAGCAGCCAAGAGGAGGCCGGGGAGCTGTTTTTT
.	TRBV7-9	.	TRBJ1-2	CASSSQGIYGYTF	TGTGCCAGCAGCTCACAGGGTATCTATGGCTACACCTTC
.	TRBV7-3	once	TRBJ2-2	CASSPHDGANTGELFF	TGTGCCAGCAGCCCCCATGACGGGGCGAACACCGGGGAGCTGTTTTTT
.	TRBV9	once	TRBJ2-6	CASSPPRVVAGANVLTF	TGTGCCAGCAGCCCCCCCAGGGTTGTTGCTGGGGCCAACGTCCTGACTTTC
.	TRBV6-1	.	TRBJ2-7	CATQLSSYEQYF	TGTGCCACTCAGCTATCCTCCTACGAGCAGTACTTC
TRBD1	TRBV7-9	.	TRBJ1-5	CASSPGQGKQPQHF	TGTGCCAGCAGCCCGGGACAGGGTAAGCAGCCCCAGCATTTT
.	TRBV6-6	once	TRBJ2-7	CASSLPGGEQYF	TGTGCCAGCAGTTTACCAGGCGGCGAGCAGTACTTC
.	TRBV7-9	.	TRBJ2-1	CASSFVGGGRSYNEQFF	TGTGCCAGCAGCTTTGTGGGAGGGGGTCGCTCCTACAATGAGCAGTTCTTC
.	TRBV6-1	.	TRBJ2-7	CASGRGRVDYEQYF	TGTGCCAGCGGGCGGGGCAGGGTTGATTACGAGCAGTACTTC
.	TRBV7-3	.	TRBJ2-1	CATAEGSYNEQFF	TGTGCCACGGCGGAGGGCTCCTACAATGAGCAGTTCTTC
.	TRBV28	.	TRBJ1-2	CASSSPQATNYGYTF	TGTGCCAGCAGTTCCCCCCAGGCCACTAACTATGGCTACACCTTC
.	TRBV5-1	few	TRBJ2-2	CASSLGQLDTGELFF	TGCGCCAGCAGCTTGGGACAGTTGGACACCGGGGAGCTGTTTTTT
TRBD1	TRBV29-1	.	TRBJ2-3	CSASPQGAATDTQYF	TGCAGCGCCTCGCCACAGGGGGCGGCCACAGATACGCAGTATTTT
.	TRBV19	few	TRBJ2-6	CASSNSGANVLTF	TGTGCCAGTAGTAATTCTGGGGCCAACGTCCTGACTTTC
.	TRBV15	once	TRBJ1-5	CATSRDGGMISNQPQHF	TGTGCCACCAGCAGAGATGGGGGTATGATTAGCAATCAGCCCCAGCATTTT
.	TRBV7-9	.	TRBJ2-7	CASSSTARNYEQYF	TGTGCCAGCAGCTCGACAGCGCGAAACTACGAGCAGTACTTC
.	TRBV20-1	.	TRBJ2-7	CSARGGEQYF	TGCAGTGCTAGAGGCGGCGAGCAGTACTTC
TRBD1	TRBV28	.	TRBJ2-7	CASSAGGREQYF	TGTGCCAGCAGTGCAGGGGGCAGGGAGCAGTACTTC
TRBD1	TRBV5-4	few	TRBJ1-2	CASSKPDRHNYGYTF	TGTGCCAGCAGCAAGCCGGACAGGCACAACTATGGCTACACCTTC
TRBD2	TRBV9	.	TRBJ2-3	CASSVVSGATDTQYF	TGTGCCAGCAGCGTAGTTAGCGGGGCCACAGATACGCAGTATTTT
.	TRBV15	.	TRBJ1-5	CATSSAGINQPQHF	TGTGCCACCAGCAGCGCGGGGATTAATCAGCCCCAGCATTTT
.	TRBV29-1	.	TRBJ2-3	CSVDLGSTDTQYF	TGCAGCGTTGATCTGGGGAGCACAGATACGCAGTATTTT
.	TRBV7-3	.	TRBJ1-1	CASSQDGNTEAFF	TGTGCCAGCAGCCAGGACGGAAACACTGAAGCTTTCTTT
.	TRBV7-8	few	TRBJ1-5	CASSLSRRSNQPQHF	TGTGCCAGCAGCTTATCAAGACGGAGTAATCAGCCCCAGCATTTT
.	TRBV9	few	TRBJ1-1	CASSSHEGLNTEAFF	TGTGCCAGCAGCTCCCACGAGGGACTTAACACTGAAGCTTTCTTT
.	TRBV6-5	few	TRBJ1-2	CASRPSQDYGYTF	TGTGCCAGCAGACCAAGCCAAGACTATGGCTACACCTTC
TRBD1	TRBV23-1	.	TRBJ2-7	CASTPGQVPSSYEQYF	TGCGCCAGCACGCCCGGACAGGTCCCTTCCTCCTACGAGCAGTACTTC
.	TRBV29-1	.	TRBJ2-3	CSGNTDTQYF	TGCAGCGGGAACACAGATACGCAGTATTTT
TRBD1	TRBV5-1	.	TRBJ2-7	CASSPSGTGSGEQYF	TGCGCCAGCAGCCCATCCGGGACAGGGTCCGGGGAGCAGTACTTC
.	TRBV29-1	.	TRBJ2-2	CSGGFPGELFF	TGCAGCGGGGGGTTCCCCGGGGAGCTGTTTTTT
.	TRBV5-4	.	TRBJ1-1	CASSLVGGGGTEAFF	TGTGCCAGCAGCTTGGTTGGCGGTGGAGGCACTGAAGCTTTCTTT
.	TRBV7-2	.	TRBJ2-7	CASSFMGHSSYEQYF	TGTGCCAGCAGCTTCATGGGACACAGCTCCTACGAGCAGTACTTC
.	TRBV9	once	TRBJ2-2	CASSARRGTGNTGELFF	TGTGCCAGCAGCGCCAGACGGGGGACCGGGAACACCGGGGAGCTGTTTTTT
.	TRBV6-6	few	TRBJ2-3	CASTRDTDTQYF	TGTGCCAGCACACGGGACACAGATACGCAGTATTTT
TRBD1	TRBV27	few	TRBJ2-1	CASSFSPRQGGSVYSDNEQFF	TGTGCCAGCAGTTTTTCCCCTCGACAGGGGGGCTCCGTCTATTCCGACAATGAGCAGTTCTTC
.	TRBV7-9	.	TRBJ2-1	CASSLGVVNEQFF	TGTGCCAGCAGCTTAGGGGTCGTTAATGAGCAGTTCTTC
TRBD1	TRBV19	.	TRBJ1-4	CASSKGQVYEKLFF	TGTGCCAGTAGTAAAGGACAGGTGTATGAAAAACTGTTTTTT
.	TRBV10-3	.	TRBJ1-2	CAISEPDGGYTF	TGTGCCATCAGTGAGCCGGATGGGGGCTACACCTTC
.	TRBV5-1	.	TRBJ2-3	CASRSGGKFLSSTDTQYF	TGCGCCAGCAGAAGTGGAGGGAAATTCTTATCTAGCACAGATACGCAGTATTTT
TRBD1	TRBV15	few	TRBJ2-7	CATSLRQGTLYEQYF	TGTGCCACCAGCCTCCGACAGGGTACTCTTTACGAGCAGTACTTC
.	TRBV18	.	TRBJ1-4	CASSRLGSFNEKLFF	TGTGCCAGCTCACGTCTCGGGTCGTTTAATGAAAAACTGTTTTTT
TRBD2	TRBV5-1	few	TRBJ2-7	CASSLPRKGRDEQYF	TGCGCCAGCAGCTTGCCCCGAAAGGGGAGGGACGAGCAGTACTTC
TRBD2	TRBV11-2	.	TRBJ2-2	CASSLDRLAVTTGELFF	TGTGCCAGCAGCTTAGATAGACTAGCGGTCACCACCGGGGAGCTGTTTTTT
.	TRBV7-9	.	TRBJ1-1	CASSSAQNTEAFF	TGTGCCAGCAGTTCTGCCCAGAACACTGAAGCTTTCTTT
TRBD2	TRBV28	few	TRBJ2-7	CASSPREGTYEQYF	TGTGCCAGCAGTCCTAGGGAGGGAACCTACGAGCAGTACTTC
TRBD2	TRBV27	.	TRBJ2-4	CASSPSGGGRRDIQYF	TGTGCCAGCAGTCCCTCCGGGGGGGGCCGTCGGGACATTCAGTACTTC
.	TRBV9	once	TRBJ2-2	CASSVVSHSANTGELFF	TGTGCCAGCAGCGTAGTCTCCCATAGCGCGAACACCGGGGAGCTGTTTTTT
.	TRBV6-5	.	TRBJ1-1	CASRAAGATEAFF	TGTGCCAGCAGGGCCGCCGGGGCAACTGAAGCTTTCTTT
.	TRBV14	few	TRBJ1-2	CASSPRGGLDYGYTF	TGTGCCAGCAGCCCCCGGGGAGGGTTGGACTATGGCTACACCTTC
.	TRBV27	.	TRBJ1-1	CASSLSRGGSVTEAFF	TGTGCCAGCAGTTTATCCAGGGGCGGGTCCGTCACTGAAGCTTTCTTT
.	TRBV2	once	TRBJ2-2	CASSASLFQALKSPSAGELFF	TGTGCCAGCAGTGCTTCCCTCTTTCAGGCCCTTAAATCTCCTAGCGCCGGGGAGCTGTTTTTT